The clone carrying this T cell receptor beta chain was recorded a few times. The antigen is unknown. CDR3 size: 13 residues. The germline V gene encodes CDR1 SGHTA and CDR2 FQGNSA. Trimming removed 2 bases from V and 4 bases from J, with 9 bases in between. Patients who underwent sequencing had shown CD8+CD57+ cell expansion by flow cytometry. Researchers used genomic DNA as the template to profile TCR beta VDJ and CDR3. TCRdb passed the reads through MiXCR, listing each CDR3 protein once. The sample contains nearly 60,000 distinct CDR3 sequences, 57% of which appear only once. This sample stems from a study of CD8+CD57+ T cells in acquired aplastic anemia. Study-level information: Quantities of DNA derived from sorted CD4+ and CD8+ cells averaged approximately 3 ug. Study-level findings and limits: Controls and patients did not differ significantly in CD8+ Simpson's diversity. Patients and controls shared approximately 30 CD8+ CDR3 sequences, highly expressed in patients.

This chain connects TRBV7-2 to TRBJ2-7; tentatively, D is TRBD1 (6 bases). Sequencing input: sorted CD4+, CD8+, or CD8+CD57+ T cells (not recorded which) from PBMCs. The receptor's source is a human donor with aplastic anemia. The CDR3 is CASSLSQGYEQYF. The CDR3 nucleotides are TGTGCCAGCAGCTTAAGCCAGGGGTACGAGCAGTACTTC.